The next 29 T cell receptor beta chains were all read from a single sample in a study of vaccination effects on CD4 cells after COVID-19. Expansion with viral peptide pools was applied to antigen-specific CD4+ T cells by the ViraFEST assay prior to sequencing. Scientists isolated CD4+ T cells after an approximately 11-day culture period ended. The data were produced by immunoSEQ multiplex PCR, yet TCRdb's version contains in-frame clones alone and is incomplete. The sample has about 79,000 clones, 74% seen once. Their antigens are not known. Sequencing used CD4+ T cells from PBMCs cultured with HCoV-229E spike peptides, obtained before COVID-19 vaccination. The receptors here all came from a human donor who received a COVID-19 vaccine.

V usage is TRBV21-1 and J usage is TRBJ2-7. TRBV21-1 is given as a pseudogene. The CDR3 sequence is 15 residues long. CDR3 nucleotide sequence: TGTGCCAGCAGCAAAGATGAAGGTTGGGGTGACGAGCAGTACGTC. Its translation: CASSKDEGWGDEQYV.

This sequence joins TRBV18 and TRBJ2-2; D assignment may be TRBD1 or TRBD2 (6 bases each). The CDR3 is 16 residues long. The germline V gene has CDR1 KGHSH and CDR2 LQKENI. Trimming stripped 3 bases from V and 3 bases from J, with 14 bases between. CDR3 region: CASSPAGHTYTGELFF. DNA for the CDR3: TGTGCCAGCTCACCGGCGGGACATACCTACACCGGGGAGCTGTTTTTT.

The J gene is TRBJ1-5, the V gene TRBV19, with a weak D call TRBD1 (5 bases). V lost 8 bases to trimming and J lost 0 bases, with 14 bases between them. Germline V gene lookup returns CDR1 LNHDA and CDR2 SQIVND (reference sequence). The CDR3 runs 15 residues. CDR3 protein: CASRGLPNSNQPQHF. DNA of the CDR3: TGTGCCAGTCGGGGCCTCCCTAATAGCAATCAGCCCCAGCATTTT.

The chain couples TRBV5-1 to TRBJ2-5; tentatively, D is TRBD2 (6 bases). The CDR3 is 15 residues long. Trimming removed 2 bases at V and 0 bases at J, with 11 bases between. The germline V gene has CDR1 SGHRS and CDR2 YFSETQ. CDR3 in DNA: TGCGCCAGCAGCTTTAGTGGAGGGAACCAAGAGACCCAGTACTTC. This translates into CASSFSGGNQETQYF.

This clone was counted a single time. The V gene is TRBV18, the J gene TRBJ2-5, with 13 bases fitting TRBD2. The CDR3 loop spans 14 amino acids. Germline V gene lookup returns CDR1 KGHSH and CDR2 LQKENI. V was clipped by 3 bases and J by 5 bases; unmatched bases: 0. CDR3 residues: CASSPTSGGETQYF. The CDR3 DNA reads TGTGCCAGCTCACCGACTAGCGGGGGGGAGACCCAGTACTTC. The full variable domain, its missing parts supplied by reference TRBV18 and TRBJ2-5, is NAGVMQNPRHLVRRRGQEARLRCSPMKGHSHVYWYRQLPEEGLKFMVYLQKENIIDESGMPKERFSAEFPKEGPSILRIQQVVRGDSAAYFCASSPTSGGETQYFGPGTRLLVL.

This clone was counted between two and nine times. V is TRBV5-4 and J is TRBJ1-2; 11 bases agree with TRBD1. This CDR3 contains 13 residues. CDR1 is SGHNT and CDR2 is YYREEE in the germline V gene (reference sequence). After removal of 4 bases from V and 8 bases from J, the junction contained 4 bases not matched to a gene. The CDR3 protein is CASSRDRGSGYTF. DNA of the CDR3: TGTGCCAGCAGCAGGGACAGGGGGTCAGGCTACACCTTC. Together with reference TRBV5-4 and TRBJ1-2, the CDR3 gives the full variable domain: ETGVTQSPTHLIKTRGQQVTLRCSSQSGHNTVSWYQQALGQGPQFIFQYYREEENGRGNFPPRFSGLQFPNYSSELNVNALELDDSALYLCASSRDRGSGYTFGSGTRLTVV.

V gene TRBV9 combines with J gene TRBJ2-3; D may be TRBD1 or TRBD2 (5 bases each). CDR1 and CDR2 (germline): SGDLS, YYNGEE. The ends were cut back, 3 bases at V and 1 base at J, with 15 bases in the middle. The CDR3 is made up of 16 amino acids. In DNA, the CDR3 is TGTGCCAGCAGCGCCGCCCATGTGGGGGGCACAGATACGCAGTATTTT. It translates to CASSAAHVGGTDTQYF. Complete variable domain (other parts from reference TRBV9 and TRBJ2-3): DSGVTQTPKHLITATGQRVTLRCSPRSGDLSVYWYQQSLDQGLQFLIQYYNGEERAKGNILERFSAQQFPDLHSELNLSSLELGDSALYFCASSAAHVGGTDTQYFGPGTRLTVL.

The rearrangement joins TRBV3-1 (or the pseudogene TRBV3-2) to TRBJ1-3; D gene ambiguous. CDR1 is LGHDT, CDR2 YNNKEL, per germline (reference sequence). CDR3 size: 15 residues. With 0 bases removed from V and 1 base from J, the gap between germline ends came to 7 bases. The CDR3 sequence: CASSQEGGSGNTIYF. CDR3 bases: TGTGCCAGCAGCCAAGAAGGAGGGTCTGGAAACACCATATATTTT.

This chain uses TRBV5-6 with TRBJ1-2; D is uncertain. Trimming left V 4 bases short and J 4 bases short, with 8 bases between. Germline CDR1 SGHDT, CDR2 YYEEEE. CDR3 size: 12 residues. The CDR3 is CASSPGGYGYTF. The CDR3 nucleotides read TGTGCCAGCAGCCCTGGCGGCTATGGCTACACCTTC.

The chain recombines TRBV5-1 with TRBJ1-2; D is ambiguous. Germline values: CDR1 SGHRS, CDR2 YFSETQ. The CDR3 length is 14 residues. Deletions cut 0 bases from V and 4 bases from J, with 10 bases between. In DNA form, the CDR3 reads TGCGCCAGCAGCTTGGAGGGTGATTTCTATGGCTACACCTTC. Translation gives CASSLEGDFYGYTF.

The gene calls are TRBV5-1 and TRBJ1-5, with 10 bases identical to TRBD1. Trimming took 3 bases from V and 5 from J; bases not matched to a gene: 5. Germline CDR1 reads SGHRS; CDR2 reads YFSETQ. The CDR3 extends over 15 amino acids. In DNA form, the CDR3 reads TGCGCCAGCAGCTCGGGGACAGGGGCAGATCAGCCCCAGCATTTT. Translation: CASSSGTGADQPQHF.

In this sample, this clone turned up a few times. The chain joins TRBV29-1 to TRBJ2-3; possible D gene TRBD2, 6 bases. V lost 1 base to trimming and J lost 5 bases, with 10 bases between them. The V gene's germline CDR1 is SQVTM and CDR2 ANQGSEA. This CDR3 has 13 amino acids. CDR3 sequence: CSVEGSGGDTQYF. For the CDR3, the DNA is TGCAGCGTTGAAGGATCCGGGGGAGATACGCAGTATTTT.

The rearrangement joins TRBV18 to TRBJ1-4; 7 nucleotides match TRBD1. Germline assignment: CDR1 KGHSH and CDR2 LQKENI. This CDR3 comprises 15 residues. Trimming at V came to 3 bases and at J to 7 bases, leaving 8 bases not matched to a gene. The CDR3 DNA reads TGTGCCAGCTCACCTTCGACAGGGTTAAGTGAAAAACTGTTTTTT. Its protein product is CASSPSTGLSEKLFF.

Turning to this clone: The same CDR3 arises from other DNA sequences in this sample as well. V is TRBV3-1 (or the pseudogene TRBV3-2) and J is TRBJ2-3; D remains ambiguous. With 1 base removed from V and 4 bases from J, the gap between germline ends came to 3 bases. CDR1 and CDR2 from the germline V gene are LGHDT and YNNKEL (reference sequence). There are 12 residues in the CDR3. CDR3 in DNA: TGTGCCAGCAGCCAAGTTCCAGATACGCAGTATTTT. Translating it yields CASSQVPDTQYF.

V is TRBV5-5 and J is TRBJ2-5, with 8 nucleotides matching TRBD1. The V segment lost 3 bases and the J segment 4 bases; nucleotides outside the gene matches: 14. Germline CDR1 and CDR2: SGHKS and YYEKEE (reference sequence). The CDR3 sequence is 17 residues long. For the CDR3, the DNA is TGTGCCAGCAGCTATACCTTGAGACAGGGGTTCGTAGAGACCCAGTACTTC. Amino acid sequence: CASSYTLRQGFVETQYF.

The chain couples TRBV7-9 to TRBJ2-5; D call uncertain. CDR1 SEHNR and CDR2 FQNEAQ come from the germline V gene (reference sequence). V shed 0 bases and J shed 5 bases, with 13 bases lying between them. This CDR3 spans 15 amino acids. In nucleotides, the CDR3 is TGTGCCAGCAGCTTAGCGCATCGATCCTCGGAGACCCAGTACTTC. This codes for CASSLAHRSSETQYF.

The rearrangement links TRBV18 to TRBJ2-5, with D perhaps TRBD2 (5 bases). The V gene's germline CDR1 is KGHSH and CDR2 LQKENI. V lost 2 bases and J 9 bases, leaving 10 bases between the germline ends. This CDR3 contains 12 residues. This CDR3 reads CASSPGRGSQYF. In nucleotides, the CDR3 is TGTGCCAGCTCACCAGGGCGAGGGTCCCAGTACTTC.

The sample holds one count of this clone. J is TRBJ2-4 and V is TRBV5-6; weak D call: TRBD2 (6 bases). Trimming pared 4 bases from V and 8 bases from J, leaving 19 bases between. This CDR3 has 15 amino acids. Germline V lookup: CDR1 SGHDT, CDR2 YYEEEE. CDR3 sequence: CASSQDGSRRDIQYF. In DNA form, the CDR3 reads TGTGCCAGCAGCCAAGACGGGAGTAGGAGGGACATTCAGTACTTC. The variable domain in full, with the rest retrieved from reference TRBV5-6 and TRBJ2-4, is DAGVTQSPTHLIKTRGQQVTLRCSPKSGHDTVSWYQQALGQGPQFIFQYYEEEERQRGNFPDRFSGHQFPNYSSELNVNALLLGDSALYLCASSQDGSRRDIQYFGAGTRLSVL.

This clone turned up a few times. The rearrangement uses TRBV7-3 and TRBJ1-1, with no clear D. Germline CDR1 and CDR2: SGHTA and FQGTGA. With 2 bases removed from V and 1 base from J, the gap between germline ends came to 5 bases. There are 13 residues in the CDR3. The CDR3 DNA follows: TGTGCCAGCAGCTTAGGGGAGAACACTGAAGCTTTCTTT. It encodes CASSLGENTEAFF.

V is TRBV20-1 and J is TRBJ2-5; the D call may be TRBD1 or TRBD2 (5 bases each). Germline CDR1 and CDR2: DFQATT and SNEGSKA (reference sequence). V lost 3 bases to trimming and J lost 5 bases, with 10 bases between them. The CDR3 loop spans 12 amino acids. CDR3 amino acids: CSASVGDETQYF. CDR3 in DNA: TGCAGTGCTAGTGTGGGGGACGAGACCCAGTACTTC.

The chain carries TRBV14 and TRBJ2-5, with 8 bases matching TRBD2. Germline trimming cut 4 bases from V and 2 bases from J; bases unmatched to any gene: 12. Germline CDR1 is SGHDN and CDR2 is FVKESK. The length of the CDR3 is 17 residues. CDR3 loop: CASSPWGSGATQETQYF. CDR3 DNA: TGTGCCAGCAGCCCCTGGGGTAGCGGGGCGACGCAAGAGACCCAGTACTTC.

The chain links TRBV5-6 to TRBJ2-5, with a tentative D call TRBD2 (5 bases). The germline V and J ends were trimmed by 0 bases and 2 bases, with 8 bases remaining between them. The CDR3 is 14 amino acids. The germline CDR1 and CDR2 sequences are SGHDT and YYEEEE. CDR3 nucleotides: TGTGCCAGCAGCTTGGATAGGACTCAAGAGACCCAGTACTTC. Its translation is CASSLDRTQETQYF.

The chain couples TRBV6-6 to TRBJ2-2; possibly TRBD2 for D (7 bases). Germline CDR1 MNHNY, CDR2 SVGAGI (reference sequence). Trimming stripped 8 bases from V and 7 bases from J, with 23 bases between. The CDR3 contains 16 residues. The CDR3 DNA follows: TGTGCCAGCTCATACCCGGGGGGCCTCAATGGCGGGGAGCTGTTTTTT. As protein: CASSYPGGLNGGELFF.

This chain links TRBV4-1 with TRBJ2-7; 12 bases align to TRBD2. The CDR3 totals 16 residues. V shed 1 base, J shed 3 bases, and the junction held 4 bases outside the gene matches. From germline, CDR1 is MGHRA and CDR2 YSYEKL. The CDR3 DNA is TGCGCCAGCAGCCAAGGACTAGCGGGGGCACACTACGAGCAGTACGTC. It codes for CASSQGLAGAHYEQYV.

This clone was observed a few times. The chain's CDR3 is CASSLAQDRGRGYTF. The CDR3, as DNA: TGTGCCAGCAGCTTGGCCCAAGACAGGGGTCGTGGCTACACCTTC. The chain employs TRBV5-5 and TRBJ1-2, with TRBD1 matching over 8 bases. Germline V gene sequence: CDR1 SGHKS, CDR2 YYEKEE (reference sequence). V was clipped by 0 bases and J by 7 bases; unmatched bases: 8. The CDR3 runs 15 residues.

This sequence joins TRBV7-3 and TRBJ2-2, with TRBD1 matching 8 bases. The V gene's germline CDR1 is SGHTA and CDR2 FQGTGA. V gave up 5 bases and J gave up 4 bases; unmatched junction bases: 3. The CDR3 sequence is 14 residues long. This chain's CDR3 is CASSPTGVTGELFF. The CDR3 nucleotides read TGTGCCAGCAGCCCGACAGGGGTCACCGGGGAGCTGTTTTTT.

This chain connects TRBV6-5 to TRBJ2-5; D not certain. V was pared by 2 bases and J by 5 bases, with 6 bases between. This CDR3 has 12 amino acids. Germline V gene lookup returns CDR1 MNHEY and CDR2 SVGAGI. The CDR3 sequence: CASSYDGETQYF. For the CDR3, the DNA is TGTGCCAGCAGTTACGATGGTGAGACCCAGTACTTC.

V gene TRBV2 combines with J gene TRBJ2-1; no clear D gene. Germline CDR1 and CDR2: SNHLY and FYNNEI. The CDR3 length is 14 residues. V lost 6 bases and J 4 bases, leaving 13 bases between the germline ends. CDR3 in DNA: TGTGCCAGCAGCCCTAGGGCGCGTTACAATGAGCAGTTCTTC. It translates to CASSPRARYNEQFF.

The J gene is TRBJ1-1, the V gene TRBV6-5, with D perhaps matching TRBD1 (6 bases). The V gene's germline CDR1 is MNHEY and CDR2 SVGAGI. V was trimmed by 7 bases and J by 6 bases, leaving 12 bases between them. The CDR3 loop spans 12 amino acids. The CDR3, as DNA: TGTGCCAGCAAAACGGGGGGCGCTGAAGCTTTCTTT. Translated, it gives CASKTGGAEAFF.